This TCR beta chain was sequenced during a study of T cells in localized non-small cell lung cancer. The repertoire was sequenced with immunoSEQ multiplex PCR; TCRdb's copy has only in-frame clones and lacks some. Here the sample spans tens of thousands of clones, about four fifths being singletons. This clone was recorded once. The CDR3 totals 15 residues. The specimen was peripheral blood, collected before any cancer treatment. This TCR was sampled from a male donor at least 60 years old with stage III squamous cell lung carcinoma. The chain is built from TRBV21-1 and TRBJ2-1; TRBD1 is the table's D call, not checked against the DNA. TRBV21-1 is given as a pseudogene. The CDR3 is CASSKVTGGNNEQFF. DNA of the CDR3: TGTGCCAGCAGCAAAGTCACAGGGGGGAACAATGAGCAGTTCTTC.